The source of this TCR beta chain is a study of T cell responses to AZD1222 COVID-19 vaccine. Study-wide findings and caveats: Regions 160-218 and 743-854 held dominance among vaccine-associated CD4 TCRs, which spanned spike.

Profiling relied on immunoSEQ multiplex PCR, and the TCRdb table lists in-frame clones only, not all of them. The repertoire holds over 130,000 clones, with about nine tenths as singletons. To note about this clone: The target antigen is unknown.

This CDR3 is built from 15 residues. CDR1 is MNHEY, CDR2 SMNVEV, per germline (reference sequence). V lost 3 bases, J lost 3 bases, and 14 bases lay in between. This TCR was sampled from an adult in good health. The sample in question was peripheral blood, obtained on day 0 of AZD1222 vaccination. This chain connects TRBV27 to TRBJ2-5, with D possibly matching TRBD1 (5 bases). CDR3: CASSLSRTRKETQYF. The CDR3 DNA follows: TGTGCCAGCAGTTTGTCACGGACAAGGAAAGAGACCCAGTACTTC.